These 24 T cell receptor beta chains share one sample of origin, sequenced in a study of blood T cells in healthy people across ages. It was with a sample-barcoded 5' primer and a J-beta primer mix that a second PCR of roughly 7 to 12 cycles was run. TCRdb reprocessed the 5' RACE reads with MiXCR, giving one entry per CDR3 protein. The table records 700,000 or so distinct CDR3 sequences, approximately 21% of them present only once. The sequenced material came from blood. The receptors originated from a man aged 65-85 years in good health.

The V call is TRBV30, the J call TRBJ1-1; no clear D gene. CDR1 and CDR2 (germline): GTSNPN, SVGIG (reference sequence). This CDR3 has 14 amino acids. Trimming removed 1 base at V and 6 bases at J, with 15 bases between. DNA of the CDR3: TGTGCCTGGAGTGGCCCTATGACGTGGTCTGAAGCTTTCTTT. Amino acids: CAWSGPMTWSEAFF. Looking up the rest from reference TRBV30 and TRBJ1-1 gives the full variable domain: SQTIHQWPATLVQPVGSPLSLECTVEGTSNPNLYWYRQAAGRGLQLLFYSVGIGQISSEVPQNLSASRPQDRQFILSSKKLLLSDSGFYLCAWSGPMTWSEAFFGQGTRLTVV.

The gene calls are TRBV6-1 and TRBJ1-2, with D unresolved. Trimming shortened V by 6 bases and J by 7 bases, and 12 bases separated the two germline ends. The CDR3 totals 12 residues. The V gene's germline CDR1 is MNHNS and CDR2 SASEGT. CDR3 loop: CASSPTRTGYTF. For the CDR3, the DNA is TGTGCCAGCAGCCCGACCCGGACTGGCTACACCTTC.

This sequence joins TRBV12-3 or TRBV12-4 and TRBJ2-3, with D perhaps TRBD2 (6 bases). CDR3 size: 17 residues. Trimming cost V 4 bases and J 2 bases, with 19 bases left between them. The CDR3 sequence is CASSSSLSGGVTDTQYF. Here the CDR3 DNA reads TGTGCCAGCAGTTCCTCCCTTAGCGGAGGCGTCACAGATACGCAGTATTTT.

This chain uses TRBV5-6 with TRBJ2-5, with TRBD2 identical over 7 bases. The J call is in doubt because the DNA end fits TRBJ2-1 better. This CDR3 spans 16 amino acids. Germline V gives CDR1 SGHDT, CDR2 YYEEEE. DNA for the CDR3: TGTGCCAGCAGCTGGGGGTGGGGGGGATCCCCCAATGAGCAGTTCTTC. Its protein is CASSWGWGGSPNEQFF.

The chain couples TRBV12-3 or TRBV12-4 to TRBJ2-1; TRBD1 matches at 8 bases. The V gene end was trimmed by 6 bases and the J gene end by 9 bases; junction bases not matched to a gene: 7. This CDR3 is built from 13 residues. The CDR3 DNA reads TGTGCCAGCAGCTGGACAGGGATGGGTGAGCAGTTCTTC. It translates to CASSWTGMGEQFF.

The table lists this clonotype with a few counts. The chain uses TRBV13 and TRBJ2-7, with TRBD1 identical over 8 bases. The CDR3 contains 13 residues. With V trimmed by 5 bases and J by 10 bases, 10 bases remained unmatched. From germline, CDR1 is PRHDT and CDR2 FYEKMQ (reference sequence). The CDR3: CASSESVGTGQYF. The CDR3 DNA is TGTGCCAGCAGCGAGTCGGTCGGGACAGGCCAGTACTTC.

CDR3 in amino acids: CSARDRAGEFWETQYF. The DNA of the CDR3 is TGCAGTGCTAGAGATAGGGCGGGGGAGTTCTGGGAGACCCAGTACTTC. V gene TRBV20-1 combines with J gene TRBJ2-5; TRBD2 aligns across 7 bases. Trimming took 0 bases from V and 5 from J; bases not matched to a gene: 12. The length of the CDR3 is 16 residues. The germline gives CDR1 DFQATT, CDR2 SNEGSKA (reference sequence).

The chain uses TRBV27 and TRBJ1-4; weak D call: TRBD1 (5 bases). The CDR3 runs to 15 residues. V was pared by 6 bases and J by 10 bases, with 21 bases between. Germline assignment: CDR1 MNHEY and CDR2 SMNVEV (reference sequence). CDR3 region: CASSRADSRGGKLFF. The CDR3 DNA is TGTGCCAGCAGCCGTGCTGACAGCCGGGGGGGAAAACTGTTTTTT.

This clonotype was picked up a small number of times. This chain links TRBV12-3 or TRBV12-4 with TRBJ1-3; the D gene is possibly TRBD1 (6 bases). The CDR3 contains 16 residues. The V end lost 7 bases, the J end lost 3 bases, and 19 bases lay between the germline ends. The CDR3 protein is CASTLAGGLSGNTIYF. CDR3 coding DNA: TGTGCCAGCACTCTAGCTGGGGGGCTCAGTGGAAACACCATATATTTT.

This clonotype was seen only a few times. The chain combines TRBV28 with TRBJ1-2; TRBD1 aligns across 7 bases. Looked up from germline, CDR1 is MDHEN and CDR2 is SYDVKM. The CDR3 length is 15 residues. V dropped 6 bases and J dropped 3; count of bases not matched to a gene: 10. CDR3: CASRPTGTAYYGYTF. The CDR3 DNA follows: TGTGCCAGCAGGCCCACCGGGACAGCCTACTATGGCTACACCTTC.

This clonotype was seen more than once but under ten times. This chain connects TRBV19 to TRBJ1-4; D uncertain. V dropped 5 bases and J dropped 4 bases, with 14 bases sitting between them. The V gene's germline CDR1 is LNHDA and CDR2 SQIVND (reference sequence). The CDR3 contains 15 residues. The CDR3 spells CASSDRHQRNEKLFF. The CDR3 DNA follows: TGTGCCAGTAGTGACCGCCACCAACGTAATGAAAAACTGTTTTTT.

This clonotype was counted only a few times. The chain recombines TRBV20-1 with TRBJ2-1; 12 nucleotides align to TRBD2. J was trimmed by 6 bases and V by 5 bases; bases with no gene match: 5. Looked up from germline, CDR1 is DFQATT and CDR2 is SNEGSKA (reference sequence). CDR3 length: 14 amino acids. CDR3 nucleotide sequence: TGCAGTGCTGTCGGACTAGCGGGAACCAATGAGCAGTTCTTC. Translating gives CSAVGLAGTNEQFF.

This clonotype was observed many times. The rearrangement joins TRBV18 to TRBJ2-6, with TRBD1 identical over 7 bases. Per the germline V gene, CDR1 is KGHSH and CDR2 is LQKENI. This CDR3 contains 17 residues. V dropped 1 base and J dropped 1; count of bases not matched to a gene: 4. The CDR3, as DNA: TGTGCCAGCTCACCACGCGACAGGGCTTCTGGGGCCAACGTCCTGACTTTC. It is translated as CASSPRDRASGANVLTF.

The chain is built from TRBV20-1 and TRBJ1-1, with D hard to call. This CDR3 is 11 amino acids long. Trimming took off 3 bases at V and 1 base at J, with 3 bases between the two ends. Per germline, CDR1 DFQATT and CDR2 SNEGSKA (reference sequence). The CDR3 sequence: CSASKNTEAFF. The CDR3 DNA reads TGCAGTGCTAGCAAGAACACTGAAGCTTTCTTT.

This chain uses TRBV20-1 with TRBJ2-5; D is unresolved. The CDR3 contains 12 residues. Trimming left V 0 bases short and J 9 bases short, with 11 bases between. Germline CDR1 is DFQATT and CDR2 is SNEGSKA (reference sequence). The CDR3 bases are TGCAGTGCTAGAGATCTGGCTCCCGCCCAGTACTTC. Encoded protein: CSARDLAPAQYF.

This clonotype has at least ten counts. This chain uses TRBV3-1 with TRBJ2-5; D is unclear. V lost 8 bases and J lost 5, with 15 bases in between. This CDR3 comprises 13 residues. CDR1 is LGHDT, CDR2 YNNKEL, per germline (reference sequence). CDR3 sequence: CASQPAGRETQYF. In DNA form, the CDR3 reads TGTGCCAGCCAGCCGGCAGGTCGCGAGACCCAGTACTTC.

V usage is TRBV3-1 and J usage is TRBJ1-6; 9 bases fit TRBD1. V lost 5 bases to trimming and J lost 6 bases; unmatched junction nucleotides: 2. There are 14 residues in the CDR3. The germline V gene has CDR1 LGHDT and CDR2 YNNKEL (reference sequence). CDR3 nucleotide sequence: TGTGCCAGCAGCTGGGGACAGGGTAATTCACCCCTCCACTTT. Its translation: CASSWGQGNSPLHF.

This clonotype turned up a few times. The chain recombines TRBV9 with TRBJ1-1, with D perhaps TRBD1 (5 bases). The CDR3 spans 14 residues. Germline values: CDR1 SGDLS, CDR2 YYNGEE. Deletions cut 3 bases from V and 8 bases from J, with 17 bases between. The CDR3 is CASSGAGNTYEAFF. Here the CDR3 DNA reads TGTGCCAGCAGCGGAGCAGGGAATACTTACGAAGCTTTCTTT.

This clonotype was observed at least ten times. CDR3 region: CASSYTGTSAEQFF. The CDR3 region has the DNA TGTGCCAGCAGTTACACCGGGACTAGCGCTGAGCAGTTCTTC. The J gene is TRBJ2-1, the V gene TRBV6-5; 10 bases align to TRBD2. J gave up 9 bases and V 2 bases, and 4 bases lay outside the gene matches. This CDR3 contains 14 residues. Germline CDR1 MNHEY, CDR2 SVGAGI.

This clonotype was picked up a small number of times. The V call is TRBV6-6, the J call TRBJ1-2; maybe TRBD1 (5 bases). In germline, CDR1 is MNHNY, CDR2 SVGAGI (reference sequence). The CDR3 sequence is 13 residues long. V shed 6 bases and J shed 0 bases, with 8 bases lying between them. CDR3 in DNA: TGTGCCAGCAGAGGGGCGGCTAACTATGGCTACACCTTC. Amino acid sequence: CASRGAANYGYTF.

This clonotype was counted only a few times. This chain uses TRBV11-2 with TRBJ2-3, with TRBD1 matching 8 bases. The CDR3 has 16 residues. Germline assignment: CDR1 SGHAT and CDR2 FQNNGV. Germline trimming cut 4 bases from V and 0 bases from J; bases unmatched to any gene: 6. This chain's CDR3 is CASSSRTGRSTDTQYF. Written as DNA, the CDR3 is TGTGCCAGCAGCTCTCGGACAGGGCGCAGCACAGATACGCAGTATTTT. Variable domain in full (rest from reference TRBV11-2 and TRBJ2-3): EAGVAQSPRYKIIEKRQSVAFWCNPISGHATLYWYQQILGQGPKLLIQFQNNGVVDDSQLPKDRFSAERLKGVDSTLKIQPAKLEDSAVYLCASSSRTGRSTDTQYFGPGTRLTVL.

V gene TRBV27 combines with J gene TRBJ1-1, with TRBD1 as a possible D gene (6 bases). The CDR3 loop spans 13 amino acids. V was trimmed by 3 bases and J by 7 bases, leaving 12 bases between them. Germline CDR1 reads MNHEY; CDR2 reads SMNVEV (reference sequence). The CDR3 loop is CASSLVQGFEAFF. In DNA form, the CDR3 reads TGTGCCAGCAGTTTGGTACAGGGCTTTGAAGCTTTCTTT.

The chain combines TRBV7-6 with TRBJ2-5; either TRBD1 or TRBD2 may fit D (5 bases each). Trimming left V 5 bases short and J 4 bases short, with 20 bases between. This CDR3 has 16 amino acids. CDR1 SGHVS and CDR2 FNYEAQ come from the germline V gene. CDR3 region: CASSPGAGEFRETQYF. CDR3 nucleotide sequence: TGTGCCAGCAGCCCTGGGGCGGGCGAGTTTCGAGAGACCCAGTACTTC.

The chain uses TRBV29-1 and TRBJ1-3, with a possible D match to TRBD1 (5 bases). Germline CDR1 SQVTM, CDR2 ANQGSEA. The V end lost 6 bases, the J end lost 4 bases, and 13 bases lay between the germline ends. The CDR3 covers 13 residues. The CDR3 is CSVELGGGNTIYF. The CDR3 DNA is TGCAGCGTCGAACTCGGGGGAGGAAACACCATATATTTT.